These 10 T cell receptor beta chains were sequenced from one sample in a study of shared clonotypes between healthy human individuals. TCRdb's table, derived via immunoSEQ multiplex PCR, lists solely in-frame clones and lacks some. The repertoire holds 950,000 to 1,100,000 clones, around 76% seen once, with 1.4% to 1.5% in the top ten. Specimen: memory CD4+ T cells sorted from blood. Subset specified: CD45RA-negative fraction. Source of these receptors: a man aged 18 to 29 in good health.

This chain uses TRBV2 with TRBJ1-6; D perhaps matches TRBD1 (5 bases). The CDR3 consists of 14 residues. The ends were cut back, 11 bases at V and 10 bases at J, with 21 bases in the middle. Germline CDR1 SNHLY, CDR2 FYNNEI. The CDR3 DNA reads TGTGCCTCAACCCCGGGGGTAAACGGGTCACCCCTCCACTTT. Its protein product is CASTPGVNGSPLHF.

Of note for this clone: The same CDR3 also results from other DNA sequences found in this sample. The chain uses TRBV11-3 and TRBJ2-7; 7 bases agree with TRBD1. The J segment lost 4 bases and the V segment lost 1 base, leaving 4 bases of the junction unmatched. This CDR3 region has 14 residues. Germline CDR1 and CDR2: SGHNT and YENEEA. The chain's CDR3 is CASSLGGTAYEQYF. CDR3 nucleotide sequence: TGTGCCAGCAGCTTAGGTGGGACAGCTTACGAGCAGTACTTC.

Only a few counts were recorded for this clone. V is TRBV5-1 and J is TRBJ1-2; 7 bases agree with TRBD1. CDR3 length: 16 residues. V lost 4 bases to trimming and J lost 5 bases; unmatched junction nucleotides: 14. CDR1 SGHRS and CDR2 YFSETQ come from the germline V gene. The CDR3 sequence is CASSVGTVRLRYGYTF. In DNA, the CDR3 is TGCGCCAGCAGCGTGGGGACAGTACGTTTGAGATATGGCTACACCTTC. Combining the CDR3 with reference TRBV5-1 and TRBJ1-2 gives the whole variable domain KAGVTQTPRYLIKTRGQQVTLSCSPISGHRSVSWYQQTPGQGLQFLFEYFSETQRNKGNFPGRFSGRQFSNSRSEMNVSTLELGDSALYLCASSVGTVRLRYGYTFGSGTRLTVV.

The chain combines TRBV27 with TRBJ1-2; D gene ambiguous. This CDR3 region has 14 residues. V was shortened by 4 bases and J by 4 bases, with 13 bases between the two germline ends. The germline CDR1 and CDR2 sequences are MNHEY and SMNVEV (reference sequence). The CDR3: CASSSAGLGYGYTF. CDR3 nucleotides: TGTGCCAGCAGTTCAGCCGGGCTCGGCTATGGCTACACCTTC.

This clone was found a few times. This chain joins TRBV6-6 and TRBJ1-2, with D possibly TRBD1 on 5 matching bases. V was pared by 7 bases and J by 4 bases, with 10 bases between. From germline, CDR1 is MNHNY and CDR2 SVGAGI (reference sequence). The CDR3 totals 12 residues. CDR3 sequence reads: CASTWDVYGYTF. For the CDR3, the DNA is TGTGCCAGCACCTGGGACGTCTATGGCTACACCTTC.

The chain combines TRBV27 with TRBJ2-7; tentative D call: TRBD1 (5 bases). The CDR3 sequence is 16 residues long. Germline loops: CDR1 MNHEY, CDR2 SMNVEV (reference sequence). V was trimmed by 6 bases and J by 6 bases, leaving 24 bases between them. CDR3 amino acids: CASSEPGPLRGGEQYF. The CDR3 nucleotides read TGTGCCAGCAGCGAGCCCGGACCGCTAAGGGGCGGCGAGCAGTACTTC.

J is TRBJ1-1 and V is TRBV6-5; 7 nucleotides align to TRBD1. The germline V gene has CDR1 MNHEY and CDR2 SVGAGI. V gave up 0 bases and J gave up 5 bases; unmatched junction bases: 6. This CDR3 comprises 15 residues. Here the CDR3 reads CASSYSKRGRTEAFF. CDR3 coding DNA: TGTGCCAGCAGTTACTCGAAGAGGGGGCGTACTGAAGCTTTCTTT.

This chain joins TRBV5-1 and TRBJ2-5, with D perhaps TRBD1 or TRBD2 (5 bases each). Germline values: CDR1 SGHRS, CDR2 YFSETQ. CDR3 length: 15 amino acids. Trimming removed 4 bases from V and 7 bases from J, with 20 bases in between. This CDR3 reads CASSQVEGYYTTQYF. The CDR3 nucleotides are TGCGCCAGCAGCCAGGTAGAGGGGTACTACACGACCCAGTACTTC.

The V call is TRBV5-1, the J call TRBJ2-5, with D unclear. TRBJ2-7 matches the DNA end more closely, so the J call is doubtful. The CDR3 contains 13 residues. Germline-derived CDR1 and CDR2 are SGHRS and YFSETQ. Written as DNA, the CDR3 is TGCGCCAGCAGCTTGGTATTATTGGGCGAGCAGTACTTC. Translating gives CASSLVLLGEQYF.

This chain connects TRBV11-2 to TRBJ1-2, with TRBD1 matching over 11 bases. Germline V CDR1 and CDR2: SGHAT, FQNNGV. After removal of 10 bases from V and 8 bases from J, the junction contained 6 bases not matched to a gene. The length of the CDR3 is 12 residues. CDR3 sequence reads: CATGDRGFGYTF. Written as DNA, the CDR3 is TGTGCCACCGGGGACAGGGGGTTCGGCTACACCTTC. Complete variable domain (other parts from reference TRBV11-2 and TRBJ1-2): EAGVAQSPRYKIIEKRQSVAFWCNPISGHATLYWYQQILGQGPKLLIQFQNNGVVDDSQLPKDRFSAERLKGVDSTLKIQPAKLEDSAVYLCATGDRGFGYTFGSGTRLTVV.